This passage covers 28 T cell receptor beta chains from one sample sequenced in a study of blood T cells in healthy people across ages (dated by TCRdb to 2015 to 2017). The library was obtained by 5' RACE. The run used an Illumina HiSeq 2500. A second PCR of about 6 to 12 cycles was run with a J-beta primer mix and a sample-barcoded 5' primer. Clones were called with MiXCR by TCRdb after fastp trimmed the public reads at Q25, and only in-frame beta chains were retained. Each entry merges the rows of one CDR3 protein and shows their most common DNA and genes. For this sample the table gives around 1,000,000 distinct CDR3 sequences, of which 20% to 25% were detected only once. The ten largest account for around 0.75% of the sample. Separately, the same data were catalogued under a study of T cells of mothers and their children.

Sequencing used blood. All receptors derive from a girl aged 2-10 years in good health.

This clonotype was observed a few times. V usage is TRBV11-2 and J usage is TRBJ1-6; D gene unclear. Trimming took off 1 base at V and 8 bases at J, with 6 bases between the two ends. Germline V gives CDR1 SGHAT, CDR2 FQNNGV. CDR3 length equals 13 residues. The CDR3 bases are TGTGCCAGCAGCTTAGTTAGGGATTCACCCCTCCACTTT. Translated: CASSLVRDSPLHF. Together with reference TRBV11-2 and TRBJ1-6, the CDR3 gives the full variable domain: EAGVAQSPRYKIIEKRQSVAFWCNPISGHATLYWYQQILGQGPKLLIQFQNNGVVDDSQLPKDRFSAERLKGVDSTLKIQPAKLEDSAVYLCASSLVRDSPLHFGNGTRLTVT.

The chain is built from TRBV6-2 or TRBV6-3 and TRBJ2-1; TRBD1 agrees at 10 bases. CDR1 and CDR2 from the germline V gene are MNHEY and SVGEGT. V was clipped by 2 bases and J by 4 bases; unmatched bases: 2. The CDR3 loop spans 15 amino acids. The CDR3 sequence: CASSYRDRGYNEQFF. The CDR3 DNA reads TGTGCCAGCAGTTACCGGGACAGGGGTTACAATGAGCAGTTCTTC.

This clonotype came up a few times. V and J are TRBV12-3 or TRBV12-4 and TRBJ1-2, with unresolved D. The CDR3 spans 13 residues. The ends were cut back, 3 bases at V and 8 bases at J, with 13 bases in the middle. DNA for the CDR3: TGTGCCAGCAGTTTTTCGGGGATTGTAGGCTACACCTTC. This translates into CASSFSGIVGYTF.

The sample holds a few counts of this clonotype. The chain couples TRBV9 to TRBJ1-3, with D hard to call. CDR1 is SGDLS and CDR2 is YYNGEE in the germline V gene. V was cut by 4 bases and J by 0 bases, with 14 bases left in between. The CDR3 length is 16 residues. DNA for the CDR3: TGTGCCAGCAGCCTATTTGATGTTTTCTCTGGAAACACCATATATTTT. Amino acids: CASSLFDVFSGNTIYF.

This chain uses TRBV2 with TRBJ1-2, with 10 bases that match TRBD1. The CDR3 is made up of 17 amino acids. The germline CDR1 and CDR2 sequences are SNHLY and FYNNEI. V shed 2 bases and J 2 bases; nucleotides not matched to a gene: 8. CDR3 bases: TGTGCCAGCAGTGAATCCCGGACAGGGGGGTTGAACTATGGCTACACCTTC. Protein product: CASSESRTGGLNYGYTF.

J is TRBJ2-5 and V is TRBV24-1; TRBD1 agrees at 7 bases. The J call is doubtful: the DNA matches TRBJ2-7 better. The CDR3 is 15 residues long. The germline CDR1 and CDR2 sequences are KGHDR and SFDVKD. The CDR3 protein is CATSDSDRFPYEQYF. In nucleotides, the CDR3 is TGTGCCACCAGTGATTCGGACAGGTTTCCCTACGAGCAGTACTTC.

This rearrangement joins TRBV6-2 or TRBV6-3 to TRBJ2-2; D possibly corresponds to TRBD2 (5 bases). The CDR3 spans 12 residues. In germline, CDR1 is MNHEY, CDR2 SVGEGT. V was cut by 7 bases and J by 3 bases, with 6 bases left in between. CDR3 sequence reads: CASTSYTGELFF. The CDR3 coding sequence is TGTGCCAGCACTAGCTACACCGGGGAGCTGTTTTTT.

Note on this clonotype: The junction departs from the called germline gene at one end, perhaps through a read error. The rearrangement links TRBV28 to TRBJ2-5; 12 nucleotides line up with TRBD2. The J call may be mistaken, given a closer DNA end match to TRBJ2-1. Looked up from germline, CDR1 is MDHEN and CDR2 is SYDVKM. This CDR3 region has 17 residues. CDR3 coding DNA: TGTGCCAGCAGCTCGAACCAACTAGCGGGAGGTTACAATGGGCAGTTCTTC. Protein sequence: CASSSNQLAGGYNGQFF.

Note on this clonotype: One end of the junction is discordant with germline, which a read error may explain. The chain joins TRBV29-1 to TRBJ2-1; D is perhaps TRBD1 or TRBD2 (5 bases each). Germline lookup yields CDR1 SQVTM and CDR2 ANQGSEA. The CDR3 runs 14 residues. The CDR3 DNA sequence: TGCAGCGTCAACCGGGACGGCTCCTACAATGGGCAGTTCTTC. Protein sequence: CSVNRDGSYNGQFF.

The chain combines TRBV12-3 or TRBV12-4 with TRBJ1-2, with TRBD1 as a possible D gene (6 bases). The CDR3 contains 15 residues. Trimming took 5 bases from V and 7 from J, leaving 20 bases between them. CDR3 sequence: CASSGGREMDSGYTF. The CDR3 nucleotides read TGTGCCAGCAGTGGGGGCAGGGAGATGGATTCTGGCTACACCTTC.

The rearrangement links TRBV20-1 to TRBJ2-2, with 9 positions matching TRBD2. Germline V gene sequence: CDR1 DFQATT, CDR2 SNEGSKA (reference sequence). The CDR3 has 12 residues. Losses at the gene ends were 6 bases for V and 10 bases for J; bases not matched to a gene: 6. The DNA of the CDR3 is TGCAGTGCATTTAGCGGGAGTATGGAGCTGTTTTTT. Protein product: CSAFSGSMELFF.

This clonotype has just a few counts. This chain uses TRBV7-9 with TRBJ1-2, with D possibly matching TRBD1 (5 bases). The V end lost 5 bases, the J end lost 5 bases, and 21 bases lay between the germline ends. Germline V lookup: CDR1 SEHNR, CDR2 FQNEAQ (reference sequence). CDR3 length: 16 residues. CDR3 amino acids: CASSKTYSGEGYGYTF. CDR3 bases: TGTGCCAGCAGCAAGACCTACTCGGGGGAGGGATATGGCTACACCTTC. The full variable domain, in which reference TRBV7-9 and TRBJ1-2 provide the parts outside the CDR3, is DTGVSQNPRHKITKRGQNVTFRCDPISEHNRLYWYRQTLGQGPEFLTYFQNEAQLEKSRLLSDRFSAERPKGSFSTLEIQRTEQGDSAMYLCASSKTYSGEGYGYTFGSGTRLTVV.

This clonotype was seen more than once but under ten times. The chain combines TRBV12-3 or TRBV12-4 with TRBJ2-6; D uncertain. CDR3 length: 12 residues. Trimming stripped 6 bases from V and 7 bases from J, with 7 bases between. The CDR3 DNA reads as TGTGCCAGCAGCCTAATAGCCAACGTCCTGACTTTC. Its protein product is CASSLIANVLTF.

This sequence joins TRBV3-1 and TRBJ2-2, with D perhaps TRBD1 (5 bases). Per the germline V gene, CDR1 is LGHDT and CDR2 is YNNKEL (reference sequence). The CDR3 is 15 amino acids. Trimming shortened V by 0 bases and J by 4 bases, and 9 bases separated the two germline ends. The CDR3 region has the DNA TGTGCCAGCAGCCAAGATCTCAGGGTCACCGGGGAGCTGTTTTTT. Amino acids: CASSQDLRVTGELFF.

This chain joins TRBV7-2 and TRBJ2-5, with 11 bases fitting TRBD2. There are 13 residues in the CDR3. V shed 4 bases, J shed 11 bases, and the junction held 6 bases outside the gene matches. Germline CDR1 reads SGHTA; CDR2 reads FQGNSA. This CDR3 reads CASSSNSGREQYF. CDR3 nucleotides: TGTGCCAGCAGCTCGAATAGCGGGAGGGAGCAGTACTTC.

This clonotype was observed a few times. The V gene is TRBV28, the J gene TRBJ2-7, with 7 bases lining up with TRBD2. The CDR3 sequence is 14 residues long. With 4 bases clipped from V and 4 bases from J, the junction kept 7 bases outside the gene matches. Per the germline V gene, CDR1 is MDHEN and CDR2 is SYDVKM. The CDR3 loop reads CASSSTSGEYEQYF. CDR3 in DNA: TGTGCCAGCAGTTCTACGAGCGGGGAGTACGAGCAGTACTTC. Drawing the rest from reference TRBV28 and TRBJ2-7, the complete variable domain is DVKVTQSSRYLVKRTGEKVFLECVQDMDHENMFWYRQDPGLGLRLIYFSYDVKMKEKGDIPEGYSVSREKKERFSLILESASTNQTSMYLCASSSTSGEYEQYFGPGTRLTVT.

This clonotype was observed a few times. The rearrangement uses TRBV5-1 and TRBJ2-6; a possible D gene is TRBD2 (6 bases). Germline V gives CDR1 SGHRS, CDR2 YFSETQ. CDR3 size: 15 residues. V lost 2 bases and J 3 bases, leaving 9 bases between the germline ends. DNA of the CDR3: TGCGCCAGCAGCTTCTCGGGAGTTGGGGCCAACGTCCTGACTTTC. Protein product: CASSFSGVGANVLTF. Complete variable domain (other parts from reference TRBV5-1 and TRBJ2-6): KAGVTQTPRYLIKTRGQQVTLSCSPISGHRSVSWYQQTPGQGLQFLFEYFSETQRNKGNFPGRFSGRQFSNSRSEMNVSTLELGDSALYLCASSFSGVGANVLTFGAGSRLTVL.

The V call is TRBV29-1, the J call TRBJ1-1; TRBD1 might be the D (6 bases). The CDR3 runs to 13 residues. V gave up 4 bases and J gave up 11 bases, with 20 bases separating them. Germline CDR1 is SQVTM and CDR2 is ANQGSEA. CDR3 nucleotides: TGCAGCGTTGGGAGATTAATGGAGGGGGGGGCTTTCTTT. Translated: CSVGRLMEGGAFF.

J is TRBJ1-5 and V is TRBV7-9; 7 bases align to TRBD1. The CDR3 runs 14 residues. V was pared by 4 bases and J by 6 bases, with 6 bases of the junction left unmatched. The V gene's germline CDR1 is SEHNR and CDR2 FQNEAQ (reference sequence). The CDR3 DNA reads TGTGCCAGCAGCTCCGGACAGGCCACTCAGCCCCAGCATTTT. It yields the protein CASSSGQATQPQHF.

This clonotype has only a few counts. This sequence joins TRBV6-5 and TRBJ2-1; no clear D gene. In germline, CDR1 is MNHEY, CDR2 SVGAGI. Trimming pared 0 bases from V and 6 bases from J, leaving 12 bases between. The CDR3 length is 15 residues. DNA of the CDR3: TGTGCCAGCAGTTACTCTCCGGCAGCTATCAATGAGCAGTTCTTC. This codes for CASSYSPAAINEQFF.

This rearrangement joins TRBV15 to TRBJ2-5, with 7 nucleotides matching TRBD2. Trimming removed 0 bases from V and 2 bases from J; junction bases left unmatched: 9. The CDR3 is made up of 17 amino acids. Germline V gene sequence: CDR1 LNHNV, CDR2 YYDKDF (reference sequence). In DNA, the CDR3 is TGTGCCACCAGCAGAGATCTTCGTGGTAGCGGGCAAGAGACCCAGTACTTC. Protein product: CATSRDLRGSGQETQYF.

This clonotype was seen only a few times. V and J are TRBV2 and TRBJ2-5; D is possibly TRBD1 or TRBD2 (5 bases each). Gene TRBJ2-1 matches the end of the DNA better, so the J call may be wrong. This CDR3 region has 11 residues. Germline V gene sequence: CDR1 SNHLY, CDR2 FYNNEI. The CDR3 sequence: CASRDGSGQFF. The CDR3 coding sequence is TGTGCCAGTAGGGACGGCTCTGGGCAGTTCTTC.

This clonotype showed up just a few times. This chain connects TRBV29-1 to TRBJ1-2; 7 nucleotides line up with TRBD1. Germline V gene lookup returns CDR1 SQVTM and CDR2 ANQGSEA. The CDR3 is made up of 12 amino acids. Unmatched junction bases numbered 3, after V lost 3 bases and J lost 5 bases. Here the CDR3 DNA reads TGCAGCGTTGACGGGACAGCTTATGGCTACACCTTC. Its protein is CSVDGTAYGYTF.

This clonotype was picked up a small number of times. The rearrangement uses TRBV29-1 and TRBJ2-3; D is undetermined. V lost 3 bases to trimming and J lost 4 bases, with 8 bases between them. The CDR3 totals 12 residues. The germline V gene encodes CDR1 SQVTM and CDR2 ANQGSEA. Here the CDR3 reads CSVDPAPDTQYF. DNA for the CDR3: TGCAGCGTTGATCCAGCGCCAGATACGCAGTATTTT.

The chain joins TRBV6-5 to TRBJ2-5; D is unresolved. The CDR3 extends over 14 amino acids. V dropped 0 bases and J dropped 2 bases, with 7 bases sitting between them. Germline lookup yields CDR1 MNHEY and CDR2 SVGAGI. In DNA form, the CDR3 reads TGTGCCAGCAGTTACTCGGCAGTACAAGAGACCCAGTACTTC. Protein sequence: CASSYSAVQETQYF.

CDR3 bases: TGCAGCGTCGAATTCCCCGGACAGCAAGAGACCCAGTACTTC. As protein: CSVEFPGQQETQYF. The gene calls are TRBV29-1 and TRBJ2-5; TRBD1 might be the D (6 bases). Germline CDR1 is SQVTM and CDR2 is ANQGSEA. V lost 6 bases and J 2 bases, leaving 16 bases between the germline ends. This CDR3 is built from 14 residues.

This clonotype was counted a few times. This sequence joins TRBV11-2 and TRBJ1-4; D not certain. Germline V gene lookup returns CDR1 SGHAT and CDR2 FQNNGV. Trimming cost V 3 bases and J 12 bases, with 11 bases left between them. The length of the CDR3 is 12 residues. The CDR3 loop is CASSFEVQELFF. CDR3 nucleotides: TGTGCCAGCAGCTTCGAAGTTCAGGAACTGTTTTTT.

The chain uses TRBV29-1 and TRBJ2-1; no definite D call. CDR1 is SQVTM and CDR2 is ANQGSEA in the germline V gene. The germline V and J ends were trimmed by 7 bases and 0 bases, with 10 bases remaining between them. This CDR3 spans 13 amino acids. The CDR3 bases are TGCAGCGATCTCCATAACTCCTACAATGAGCAGTTCTTC. Translation gives CSDLHNSYNEQFF.